These 15 T cell receptor beta chains share one sample of origin, sequenced in a study of T cells in Graves' hyperthyroidism and ophthalmopathy. TCR beta CDR3 sequences were amplified from RNA transcripts. The HTBI set primed first-round TCR CDR3 RT-PCR. TCRdb passed the multiplex PCR reads through MiXCR, listing each CDR3 protein once. The sample holds 480,000 or so distinct CDR3 sequences, 40% to 50% seen once. The sample consisted of peripheral blood or thyroid tissue (not recorded which). These receptors originate from an adult woman with Graves' disease, either hyperthyroidism or ophthalmopathy (not recorded which).

The genes are TRBV3-1 and TRBJ1-1; no reliable D call. This CDR3 has 14 residues. V was trimmed by 0 bases and J by 6 bases, leaving 11 bases between them. Germline V CDR1 and CDR2: LGHDT, YNNKEL (reference sequence). In nucleotides, the CDR3 is TGTGCCAGCAGCCAAGAATGGGGTAGGGCTGAAGCTTTCTTT. This translates into CASSQEWGRAEAFF.

The V call is TRBV25-1, the J call TRBJ1-5, with a possible D match to TRBD1 (5 bases). The CDR3 consists of 16 residues. Trimming left V 4 bases short and J 5 bases short, with 18 bases between. The germline V gene has CDR1 MGHDK and CDR2 SYGVNS. The CDR3 nucleotides read TGTGCCAGCAGTGGGTGGGGCGTGGGCGTTGATCAGCCCCAGCATTTT. This codes for CASSGWGVGVDQPQHF.

The V gene is TRBV18, the J gene TRBJ1-1, with D uncertain. This CDR3 is 14 amino acids long. Per germline, CDR1 KGHSH and CDR2 LQKENI. The germline V and J ends were trimmed by 3 bases and 8 bases, with 16 bases remaining between them. This chain's CDR3 is CASSPTGSKREAFF. DNA of the CDR3: TGTGCCAGCTCACCCACCGGGAGCAAACGCGAAGCTTTCTTT.

This chain uses TRBV28 with TRBJ2-2; 8 bases map to TRBD1. The ends lost 3 bases at V and 4 bases at J; junction bases unmatched: 7. This CDR3 region has 16 residues. Germline CDR1 and CDR2: MDHEN and SYDVKM. CDR3 sequence reads: CASSFGGTGRTGELFF. CDR3 nucleotides: TGTGCCAGCAGTTTTGGTGGGACAGGACGCACCGGGGAGCTGTTTTTT.

This clonotype was seen at least ten times. V is TRBV24-1 and J is TRBJ2-7; D perhaps matches TRBD1 (5 bases). Per the germline V gene, CDR1 is KGHDR and CDR2 is SFDVKD. The CDR3 sequence is 14 residues long. The V end lost 2 bases, the J end lost 4 bases, and 11 bases lay between the germline ends. CDR3 sequence (DNA): TGTGCCACCAGTGATTCACGGACATTATACGAGCAGTACTTC. It specifies CATSDSRTLYEQYF.

The chain recombines TRBV20-1 with TRBJ1-2, with 8 bases aligning to TRBD1. V shed 5 bases and J 5 bases; nucleotides not matched to a gene: 10. The CDR3 has 14 residues. In germline, CDR1 is DFQATT, CDR2 SNEGSKA (reference sequence). The CDR3 coding sequence is TGCAGTGCTTATACCCGGGACAGGTTATATGGCTACACCTTC. This codes for CSAYTRDRLYGYTF.

In this sample, this clonotype turned up many times. The chain links TRBV20-1 to TRBJ1-2; D remains unclear. The CDR3 has 12 residues. V lost 6 bases and J lost 6, with 14 bases in between. The V gene's germline CDR1 is DFQATT and CDR2 SNEGSKA (reference sequence). DNA for the CDR3: TGCAGTGCAAGGAAAGGATTGGATGGCTACACCTTC. Amino acids: CSARKGLDGYTF.

J is TRBJ2-2 and V is TRBV20-1; 9 nucleotides agree with TRBD1. The V gene end was trimmed by 1 base and the J gene end by 2 bases; junction bases not matched to a gene: 2. CDR3 length: 15 residues. Germline V CDR1 and CDR2: DFQATT, SNEGSKA (reference sequence). The CDR3 loop is CSARVQGANTGELFF. CDR3 nucleotide sequence: TGCAGTGCTAGAGTACAGGGGGCAAACACCGGGGAGCTGTTTTTT.

The chain is built from TRBV7-9 and TRBJ1-4, with a tentative D call TRBD1 (5 bases). The CDR3 loop spans 16 amino acids. The germline CDR1 and CDR2 sequences are SEHNR and FQNEAQ (reference sequence). Trimming stripped 4 bases from V and 6 bases from J, with 18 bases between. CDR3 region: CASSSLKGRRYEKLFF. In nucleotides, the CDR3 is TGTGCCAGCAGCTCCCTAAAGGGGAGGCGGTATGAAAAACTGTTTTTT.

In this sample, this clonotype turned up a few times. This chain joins TRBV28 and TRBJ1-5; D is unclear. V was trimmed by 6 bases and J by 1 base, leaving 13 bases between them. Looked up from germline, CDR1 is MDHEN and CDR2 is SYDVKM. The CDR3 runs 15 residues. Here the CDR3 DNA reads TGTGCCAGCAGGAAACCTTTGGGGAGCAATCAGCCCCAGCATTTT. Translation gives CASRKPLGSNQPQHF.

This clonotype was observed many times. This chain connects TRBV11-1 to TRBJ1-2; 10 nucleotides agree with TRBD1. The V gene's germline CDR1 is SGHAT and CDR2 FQDESV (reference sequence). The CDR3 runs 13 residues. Trimming took 6 bases from V and 6 from J; bases not matched to a gene: 4. As DNA, the CDR3 is TGTGCCAGCAGTGGACAGGGGGTGAATGGCTACACCTTC. Its translation is CASSGQGVNGYTF.

V usage is TRBV15 and J usage is TRBJ1-6; 9 nucleotides agree with TRBD1. The CDR3 has 15 residues. With 3 bases clipped from V and 6 bases from J, the junction kept 3 bases outside the gene matches. Germline CDR1 LNHNV, CDR2 YYDKDF (reference sequence). CDR3 protein: CATSSGTGSNSPLHF. The CDR3 DNA reads as TGTGCCACCAGCAGCGGGACAGGGAGTAATTCACCCCTCCACTTT. The full variable domain, with the rest looked up from reference TRBV15 and TRBJ1-6, is DAMVIQNPRYQVTQFGKPVTLSCSQTLNHNVMYWYQQKSSQAPKLLFHYYDKDFNNEADTPDNFQSRRPNTSFCFLDIRSPGLGDTAMYLCATSSGTGSNSPLHFGNGTRLTVT.

The V call is TRBV6-1, the J call TRBJ2-1; D gene uncertain. CDR1 and CDR2 from the germline V gene are MNHNS and SASEGT. V shed 5 bases and J shed 12 bases, with 8 bases lying between them. The CDR3 totals 10 residues. CDR3 sequence: CASSYSGQFF. The CDR3 DNA reads TGTGCCAGCAGTTACTCGGGGCAGTTCTTC.

A remark on this clonotype: It is unclear where the CDR3 begins or ends on the DNA, so no DNA is shown, and the CDR3 is as TCRdb lists it. The CDR3 here is CASSAGQGAPGSCFF. The J gene is TRBJ2-2, the V gene TRBV7-3; the table's D call, TRBD1, has no DNA check behind it. Germline loops: CDR1 SGHTA, CDR2 FQGTGA. 15 amino acids form the CDR3, both terminal residues included.

This rearrangement joins TRBV27 to TRBJ2-7; weak D call: TRBD2 (5 bases). With 5 bases removed from V and 7 bases from J, the gap between germline ends came to 24 bases. Germline values: CDR1 MNHEY, CDR2 SMNVEV (reference sequence). CDR3 length equals 16 residues. The CDR3 reads CASSPKDVRAFSEQYF. The CDR3 DNA is TGTGCCAGCAGTCCCAAAGACGTGAGGGCCTTTAGTGAGCAGTACTTC.